This record concerns one T cell receptor (beta chain) sequence. Its antigen remains unknown. The data were obtained in a study of T cells in localized non-small cell lung cancer. General study points: When the top 100 tumor clones were examined, a median around 50 of them also appeared in the adjacent lung, which was paired and uninvolved. The tumor had only one region sequenced, so heterogeneity remains possible.

The CDR3 has 15 residues. From germline, CDR1 is SGHTA and CDR2 FQGNSA. Trimming took 1 base from V and 7 from J, leaving 16 bases between them. The assay was immunoSEQ multiplex PCR, and TCRdb's table has in-frame clones only and misses some. The profile covers roughly 26,000 clones, with 80% to 95% appearing a single time and 4% to 4.5% taken by the ten largest. The origin of this receptor is a female donor older than 55 with stage II squamous cell lung carcinoma. This specimen consisted of peripheral blood, obtained before any cancer treatment. V gene TRBV7-2 combines with J gene TRBJ2-5; tentative D call: TRBD1 (5 bases). This chain's CDR3 is CASSLEGSGARTQYF. The CDR3 DNA sequence: TGTGCCAGCAGCTTAGAAGGTTCTGGGGCTAGGACCCAGTACTTC.